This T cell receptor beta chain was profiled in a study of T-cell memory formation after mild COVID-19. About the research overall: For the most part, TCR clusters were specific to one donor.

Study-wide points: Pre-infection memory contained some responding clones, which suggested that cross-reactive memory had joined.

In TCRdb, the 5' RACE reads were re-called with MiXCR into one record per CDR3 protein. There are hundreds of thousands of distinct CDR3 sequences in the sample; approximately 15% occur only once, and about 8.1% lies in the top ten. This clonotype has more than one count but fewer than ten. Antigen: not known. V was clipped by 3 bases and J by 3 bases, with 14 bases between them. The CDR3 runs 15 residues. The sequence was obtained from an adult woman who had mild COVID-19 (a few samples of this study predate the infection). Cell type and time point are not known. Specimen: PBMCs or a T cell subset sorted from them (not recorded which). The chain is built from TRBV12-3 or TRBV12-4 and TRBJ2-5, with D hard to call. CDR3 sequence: CASSFSPGIEETQYF. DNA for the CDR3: TGTGCCAGCAGTTTTTCCCCAGGCATCGAAGAGACCCAGTACTTC.